The 6 T cell receptor beta chains presented below share a single source sample, sequenced in a study of cytomegalovirus exposure and HLA in healthy donors. Primers: 60 Vbeta forward and 13 Jbeta reverse. Measured with immunoSEQ multiplex PCR; TCRdb has only the in-frame clones, and not every one. The sample holds about 88,000 clones; about 90% are singletons and the top ten take about 2.5%. The sequenced sample consisted of PBMCs. All receptors derive from a man between 18 and 35 years old in good health and CMV-seronegative.

The CDR3 spells CASSQDPGYGYTF. CDR3 in DNA: TGCGCCAGCAGCCAAGACCCCGGGTATGGCTACACCTTC. This rearrangement joins TRBV4-3 to TRBJ1-2; D remains ambiguous. The CDR3 spans 13 residues. Trimming stripped 0 bases from V and 5 bases from J, with 7 bases between. CDR1 is LGHNA, CDR2 YSLEER, per germline.

This chain joins TRBV19 and TRBJ1-5, with D uncertain. The CDR3 is 15 residues long. In germline, CDR1 is LNHDA, CDR2 SQIVND (reference sequence). V was trimmed by 0 bases and J by 6 bases, leaving 12 bases between them. CDR3 protein: CASSIDRGGGQPQHF. CDR3 in DNA: TGTGCCAGTAGTATAGATCGAGGAGGAGGTCAGCCCCAGCATTTT.

This sequence joins TRBV6-5 and TRBJ2-4; a possible D gene is TRBD2 (5 bases). V was pared by 5 bases and J by 4 bases, with 15 bases between. Germline V lookup: CDR1 MNHEY, CDR2 SVGAGI. The CDR3 spans 15 residues. CDR3 loop: CASSTSLTSKNIQYF. The CDR3 coding sequence is TGTGCCAGCAGTACCTCCCTAACTAGTAAAAACATTCAGTACTTC.

V usage is TRBV27 and J usage is TRBJ2-7, with TRBD1 matching 8 bases. The germline gives CDR1 MNHEY, CDR2 SMNVEV (reference sequence). The CDR3 extends over 15 amino acids. V lost 6 bases, J lost 6 bases, and 13 bases stayed unmatched. The DNA for the CDR3 is TGTGCCAGCAGAGCCTTGGGGACAGGATTATCCGAGCAGTACTTC. Translating it yields CASRALGTGLSEQYF.

The gene calls are TRBV9 and TRBJ2-2, with D possibly being TRBD2 (6 bases). V lost 3 bases and J lost 5, with 14 bases in between. CDR3 length: 15 residues. Germline V gives CDR1 SGDLS, CDR2 YYNGEE. CDR3 in amino acids: CASSGTLGGTGELFF. Here the CDR3 DNA reads TGTGCCAGCAGCGGGACCCTCGGAGGGACCGGGGAGCTGTTTTTT.

The chain joins TRBV19 to TRBJ2-7, with 11 bases matching TRBD2. The CDR3 has 16 amino acids. V lost 3 bases to trimming and J lost 6 bases; unmatched junction nucleotides: 10. CDR1 is LNHDA and CDR2 is SQIVND in the germline V gene (reference sequence). CDR3 nucleotides: TGTGCCAGTAGTATCGAGGGGCTAGCGGGAGGAGTCGAGCAGTACTTC. Translated: CASSIEGLAGGVEQYF.